This entry features one T cell receptor (beta chain) sequence. This sample stems from a study of blood T cell repertoires in COVID-19. As processed by the authors: Estimation of nucleated cell counts was performed using reference gene primer amplification. TCRdb keeps only in-frame clones here, not all; method: immunoSEQ multiplex PCR. V and J calls and clone size are given by that table; D and trimming were obtained from the DNA. This table holds fewer than 200,000 clones, 81% found once. The CDR3 extends over 16 amino acids. Trimming took 0 bases from V and 8 from J; bases not matched to a gene: 11. The germline CDR1 and CDR2 sequences are SGHRS and YFSETQ.

This clonotype originated in a woman aged 80 or over with COVID-19, enrolled during active disease. The source material was peripheral blood. The chain couples TRBV5-1 to TRBJ1-2; 9 bases map to TRBD1. CDR3 nucleotide sequence: TGCGCCAGCAGCTTGGCCGGGGACAGGGAAGCTCGAGGCTACACCTTC. Amino acid sequence: CASSLAGDREARGYTF.